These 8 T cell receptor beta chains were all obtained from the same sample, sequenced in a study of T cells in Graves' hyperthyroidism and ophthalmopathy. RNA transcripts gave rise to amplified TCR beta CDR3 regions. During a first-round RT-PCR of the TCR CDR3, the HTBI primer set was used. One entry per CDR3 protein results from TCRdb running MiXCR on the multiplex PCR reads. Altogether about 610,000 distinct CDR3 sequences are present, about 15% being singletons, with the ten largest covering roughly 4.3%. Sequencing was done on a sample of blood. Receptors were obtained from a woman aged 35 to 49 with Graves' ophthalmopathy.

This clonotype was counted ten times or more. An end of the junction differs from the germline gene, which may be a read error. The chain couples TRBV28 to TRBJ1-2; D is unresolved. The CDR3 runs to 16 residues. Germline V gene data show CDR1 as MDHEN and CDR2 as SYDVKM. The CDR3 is CASSPLFAVQNYDYTF. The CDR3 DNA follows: TGTGCCAGCAGTCCACTTTTTGCCGTACAAAACTATGACTACACCTTC.

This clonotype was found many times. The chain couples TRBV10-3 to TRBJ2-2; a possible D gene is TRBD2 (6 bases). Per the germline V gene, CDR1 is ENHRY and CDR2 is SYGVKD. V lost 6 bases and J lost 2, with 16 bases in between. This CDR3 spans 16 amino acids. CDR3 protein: CAISDLLAGNTGELFF. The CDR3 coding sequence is TGTGCCATCAGCGATCTACTGGCGGGAAACACCGGGGAGCTGTTTTTT.

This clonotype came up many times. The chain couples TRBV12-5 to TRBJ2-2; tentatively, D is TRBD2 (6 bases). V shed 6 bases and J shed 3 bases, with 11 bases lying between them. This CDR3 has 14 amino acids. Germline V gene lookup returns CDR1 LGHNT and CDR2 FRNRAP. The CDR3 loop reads CASGQTGDTGELFF. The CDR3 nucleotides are TGTGCTAGTGGCCAAACGGGGGACACCGGGGAGCTGTTTTTT.

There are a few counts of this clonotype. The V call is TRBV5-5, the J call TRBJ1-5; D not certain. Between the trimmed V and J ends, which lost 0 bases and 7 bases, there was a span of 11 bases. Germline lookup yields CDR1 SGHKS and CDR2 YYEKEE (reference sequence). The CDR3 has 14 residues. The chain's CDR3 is CASSLGVLEQPQHF. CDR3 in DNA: TGTGCCAGCAGCTTGGGAGTCCTCGAGCAGCCCCAGCATTTT.

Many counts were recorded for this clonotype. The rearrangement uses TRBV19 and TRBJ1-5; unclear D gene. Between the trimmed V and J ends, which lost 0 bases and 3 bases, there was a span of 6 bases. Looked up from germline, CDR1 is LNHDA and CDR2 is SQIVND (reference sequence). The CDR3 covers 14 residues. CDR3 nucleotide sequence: TGTGCCAGTAGTATAGACAGTTACAATCAGCCCCAGCATTTT. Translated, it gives CASSIDSYNQPQHF.

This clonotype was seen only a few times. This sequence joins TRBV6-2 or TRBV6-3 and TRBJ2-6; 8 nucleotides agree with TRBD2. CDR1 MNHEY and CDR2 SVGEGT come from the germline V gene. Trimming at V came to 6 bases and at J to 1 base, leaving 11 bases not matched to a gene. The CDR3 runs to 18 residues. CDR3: CASRFNGGAGSGANVLTF. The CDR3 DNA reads TGTGCCAGCAGATTTAACGGGGGGGCAGGGTCTGGGGCCAACGTCCTGACTTTC.

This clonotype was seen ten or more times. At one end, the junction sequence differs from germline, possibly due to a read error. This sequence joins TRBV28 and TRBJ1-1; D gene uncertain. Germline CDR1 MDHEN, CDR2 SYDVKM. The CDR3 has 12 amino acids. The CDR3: CASREAGTEAFF. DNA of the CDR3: TGTGCCAGCAGGGAAGCTGGTACTGAAGCCTTCTTT. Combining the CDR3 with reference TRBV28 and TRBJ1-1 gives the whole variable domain DVKVTQSSRYLVKRTGEKVFLECVQDMDHENMFWYRQDPGLGLRLIYFSYDVKMKEKGDIPEGYSVSREKKERFSLILESASTNQTSMYLCASREAGTEAFFGQGTRLTVV.

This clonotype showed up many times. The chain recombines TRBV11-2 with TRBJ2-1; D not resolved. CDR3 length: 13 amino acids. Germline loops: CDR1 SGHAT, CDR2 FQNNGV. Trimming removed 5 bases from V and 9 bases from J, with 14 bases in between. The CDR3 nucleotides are TGTGCCAGCAGCCTCCGGGTGCGCAGTGAGCAGTTCTTC. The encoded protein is CASSLRVRSEQFF. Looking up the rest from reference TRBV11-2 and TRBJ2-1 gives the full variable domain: EAGVAQSPRYKIIEKRQSVAFWCNPISGHATLYWYQQILGQGPKLLIQFQNNGVVDDSQLPKDRFSAERLKGVDSTLKIQPAKLEDSAVYLCASSLRVRSEQFFGPGTRLTVL.